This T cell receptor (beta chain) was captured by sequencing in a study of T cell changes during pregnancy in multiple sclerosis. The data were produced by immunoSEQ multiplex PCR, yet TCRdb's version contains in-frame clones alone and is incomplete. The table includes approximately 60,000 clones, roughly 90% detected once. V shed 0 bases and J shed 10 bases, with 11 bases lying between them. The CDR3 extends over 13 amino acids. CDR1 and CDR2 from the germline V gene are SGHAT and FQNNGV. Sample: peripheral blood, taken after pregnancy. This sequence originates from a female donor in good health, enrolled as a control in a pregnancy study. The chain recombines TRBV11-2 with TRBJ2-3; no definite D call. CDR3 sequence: CASSLDLTRPQYF. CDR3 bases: TGTGCCAGCAGCTTAGACCTTACGCGGCCGCAGTATTTT.